This T cell receptor beta chain is from a study of Ad26.COV2.S vaccination and SARS-CoV-2 variants. As for the study in general: Donor joined the COV1001 Ad26.COV2.S trial arm. Ad26.COV2.S given intramuscularly, once or twice 56 days apart.

The CDR3 spans 12 residues. V lost 0 bases, J lost 10 bases, and 9 bases lay in between. Germline CDR1 and CDR2: MNHEY and SVGEGT. Treatment specified: about 20 received Ad26.COV2.S at low or high dose, single or two shots; 5 received placebo; per-sample allocation not given. Day 63 after the first vaccine or placebo injection was the time point for sampling. TCRdb keeps only in-frame clones here, not all; method: immunoSEQ multiplex PCR. The sample lists 350,000 to 600,000 clones, 70% to 90% occurring once. This TCR came from a person between 18 and 65 years old who received the Ad26.COV2.S COVID-19 vaccine or a placebo. This sample comprised peripheral blood, obtained in a trial of Ad26.COV2.S vaccine versus placebo. J is TRBJ1-1 and V is TRBV6-2 or TRBV6-3; D gene ambiguous. CDR3 amino acids: CASSYSLGPAFF. CDR3 DNA sequence: TGTGCCAGCAGTTACTCTCTAGGACCAGCTTTCTTT.